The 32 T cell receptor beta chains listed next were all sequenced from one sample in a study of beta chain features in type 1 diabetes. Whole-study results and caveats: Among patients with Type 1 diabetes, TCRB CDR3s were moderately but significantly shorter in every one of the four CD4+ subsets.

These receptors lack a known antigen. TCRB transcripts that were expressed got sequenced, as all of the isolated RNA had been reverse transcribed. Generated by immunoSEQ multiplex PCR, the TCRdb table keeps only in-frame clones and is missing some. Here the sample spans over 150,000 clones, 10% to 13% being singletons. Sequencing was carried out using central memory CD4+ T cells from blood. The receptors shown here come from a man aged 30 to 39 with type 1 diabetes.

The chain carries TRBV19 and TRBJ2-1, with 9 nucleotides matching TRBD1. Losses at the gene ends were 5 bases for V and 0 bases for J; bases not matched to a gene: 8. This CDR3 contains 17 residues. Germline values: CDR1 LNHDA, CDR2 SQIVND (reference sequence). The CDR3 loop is CASSRRGQGSSYNEQFF. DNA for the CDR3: TGTGCCAGTAGTCGACGGGGACAGGGCAGCTCCTACAATGAGCAGTTCTTC.

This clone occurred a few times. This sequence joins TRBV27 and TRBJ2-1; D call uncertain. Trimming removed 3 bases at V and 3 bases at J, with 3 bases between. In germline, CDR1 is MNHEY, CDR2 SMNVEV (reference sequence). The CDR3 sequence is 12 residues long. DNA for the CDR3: TGTGCCAGCAGTTTTAACTACAATGAGCAGTTCTTC. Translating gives CASSFNYNEQFF.

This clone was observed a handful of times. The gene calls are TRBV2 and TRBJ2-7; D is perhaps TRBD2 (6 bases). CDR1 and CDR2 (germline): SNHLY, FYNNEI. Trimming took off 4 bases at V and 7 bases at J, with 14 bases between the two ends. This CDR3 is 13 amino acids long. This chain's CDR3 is CASSVEGLKEQYF. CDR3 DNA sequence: TGTGCCAGCAGTGTGGAGGGTCTAAAAGAGCAGTACTTC.

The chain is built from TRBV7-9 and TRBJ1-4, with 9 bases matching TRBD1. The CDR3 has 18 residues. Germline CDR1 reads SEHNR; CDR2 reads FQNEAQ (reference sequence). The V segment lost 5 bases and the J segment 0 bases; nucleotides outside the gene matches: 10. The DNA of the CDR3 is TGTGCCAGCAGCCTTAGTTCGGGACAGGGAGCAACTAATGAAAAACTGTTTTTT. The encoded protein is CASSLSSGQGATNEKLFF.

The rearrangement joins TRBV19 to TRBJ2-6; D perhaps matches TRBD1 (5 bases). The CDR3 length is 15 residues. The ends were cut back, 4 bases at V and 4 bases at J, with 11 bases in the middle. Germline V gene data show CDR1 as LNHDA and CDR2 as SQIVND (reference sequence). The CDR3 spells CASSSRVPGANVLTF. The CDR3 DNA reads TGTGCCAGTAGTAGCAGGGTTCCAGGGGCCAACGTCCTGACTTTC.

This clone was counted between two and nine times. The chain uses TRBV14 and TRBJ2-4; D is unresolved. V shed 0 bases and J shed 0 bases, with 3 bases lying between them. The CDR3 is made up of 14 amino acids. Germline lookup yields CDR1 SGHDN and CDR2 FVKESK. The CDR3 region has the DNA TGTGCCAGCAGCCAAGAACTAGCCAAAAACATTCAGTACTTC. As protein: CASSQELAKNIQYF.

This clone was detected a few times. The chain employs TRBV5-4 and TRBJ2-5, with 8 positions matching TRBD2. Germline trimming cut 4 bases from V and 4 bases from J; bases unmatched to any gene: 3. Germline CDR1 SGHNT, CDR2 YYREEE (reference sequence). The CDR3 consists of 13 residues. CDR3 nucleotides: TGTGCCAGCAGCCGGGGGGGGGCAGAGACCCAGTACTTC. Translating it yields CASSRGGAETQYF.

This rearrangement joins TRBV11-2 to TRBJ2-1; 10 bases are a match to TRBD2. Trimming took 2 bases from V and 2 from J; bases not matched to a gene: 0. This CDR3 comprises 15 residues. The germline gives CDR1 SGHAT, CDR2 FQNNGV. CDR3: CASSLTSGAYNEQFF. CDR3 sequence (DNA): TGTGCCAGCAGCTTAACTAGCGGGGCCTACAATGAGCAGTTCTTC. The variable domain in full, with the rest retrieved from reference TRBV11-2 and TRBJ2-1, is EAGVAQSPRYKIIEKRQSVAFWCNPISGHATLYWYQQILGQGPKLLIQFQNNGVVDDSQLPKDRFSAERLKGVDSTLKIQPAKLEDSAVYLCASSLTSGAYNEQFFGPGTRLTVL.

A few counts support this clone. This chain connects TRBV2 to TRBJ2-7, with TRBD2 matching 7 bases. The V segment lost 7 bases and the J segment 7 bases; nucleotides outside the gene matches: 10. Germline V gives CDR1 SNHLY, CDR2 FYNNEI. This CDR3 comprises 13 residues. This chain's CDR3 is CASTSGSLWEQYF. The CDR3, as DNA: TGTGCCAGCACTAGCGGATCCCTCTGGGAGCAGTACTTC.

Written as DNA, the CDR3 is TGTGCCAGCAGCTTGGGACTAGCGGGAGGAGGAGAAGAGCAGTACTTC. Residues: CASSLGLAGGGEEQYF. V usage is TRBV5-6 and J usage is TRBJ2-7; 13 bases agree with TRBD2. Germline V gives CDR1 SGHDT, CDR2 YYEEEE. The CDR3 is made up of 16 amino acids. J was trimmed by 7 bases and V by 0 bases; bases with no gene match: 7.

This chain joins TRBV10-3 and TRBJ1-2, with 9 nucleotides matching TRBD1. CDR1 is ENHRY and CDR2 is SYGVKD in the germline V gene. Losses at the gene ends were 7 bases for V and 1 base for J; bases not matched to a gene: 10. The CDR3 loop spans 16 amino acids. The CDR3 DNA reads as TGTGCCATCAACTCAGGACAGGGGATCAATAACTATGGCTACACCTTC. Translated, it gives CAINSGQGINNYGYTF.

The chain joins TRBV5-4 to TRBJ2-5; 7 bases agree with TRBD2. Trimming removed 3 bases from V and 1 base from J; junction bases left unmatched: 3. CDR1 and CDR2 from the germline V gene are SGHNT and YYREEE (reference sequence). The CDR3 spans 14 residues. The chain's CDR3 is CASSSAGVQETQYF. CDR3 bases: TGTGCCAGCAGCTCGGCGGGGGTCCAAGAGACCCAGTACTTC.

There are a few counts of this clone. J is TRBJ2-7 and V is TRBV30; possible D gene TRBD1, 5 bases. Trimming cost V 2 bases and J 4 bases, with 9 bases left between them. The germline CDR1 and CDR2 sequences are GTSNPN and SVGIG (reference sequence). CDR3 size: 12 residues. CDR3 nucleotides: TGTGCCTGGAGTCCCCAGGGTTACGAGCAGTACTTC. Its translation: CAWSPQGYEQYF.

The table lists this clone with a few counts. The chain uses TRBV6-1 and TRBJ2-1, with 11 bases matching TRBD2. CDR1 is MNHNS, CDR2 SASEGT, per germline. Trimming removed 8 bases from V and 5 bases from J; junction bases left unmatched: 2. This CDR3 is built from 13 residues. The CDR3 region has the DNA TGTGCCAGCGAGGGACTAGCGGACAATGAGCAGTTCTTC. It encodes CASEGLADNEQFF.

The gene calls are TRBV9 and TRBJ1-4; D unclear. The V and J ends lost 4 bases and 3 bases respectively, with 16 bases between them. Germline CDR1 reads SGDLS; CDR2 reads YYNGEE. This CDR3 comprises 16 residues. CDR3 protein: CASSSRGSSANEKLFF. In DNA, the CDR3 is TGTGCCAGCAGCTCCCGGGGATCCTCGGCTAATGAAAAACTGTTTTTT.

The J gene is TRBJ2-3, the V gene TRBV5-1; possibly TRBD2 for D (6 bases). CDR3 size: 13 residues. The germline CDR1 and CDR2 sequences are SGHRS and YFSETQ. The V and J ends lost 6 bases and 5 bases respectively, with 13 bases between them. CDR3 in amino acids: CASKEGARDTQYF. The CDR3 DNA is TGCGCCAGCAAGGAGGGAGCACGAGATACGCAGTATTTT.

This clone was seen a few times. For the CDR3, the DNA is TGTGCCAGCAGCTTCGGGGGAGGACTAGCCAAAAACATTCAGTACTTC. Protein: CASSFGGGLAKNIQYF. The chain has TRBV5-4 and TRBJ2-4, with D perhaps matching TRBD2 (6 bases). V shed 2 bases and J shed 0 bases, with 12 bases lying between them. Germline CDR1 SGHNT, CDR2 YYREEE (reference sequence). This CDR3 comprises 16 residues.

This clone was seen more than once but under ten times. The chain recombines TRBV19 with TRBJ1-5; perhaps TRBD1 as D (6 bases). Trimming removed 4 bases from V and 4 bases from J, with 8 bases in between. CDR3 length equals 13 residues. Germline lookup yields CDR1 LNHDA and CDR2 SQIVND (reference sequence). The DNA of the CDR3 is TGTGCCAGTAGTAAGCAGGGGAATCAGCCCCAGCATTTT. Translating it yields CASSKQGNQPQHF.

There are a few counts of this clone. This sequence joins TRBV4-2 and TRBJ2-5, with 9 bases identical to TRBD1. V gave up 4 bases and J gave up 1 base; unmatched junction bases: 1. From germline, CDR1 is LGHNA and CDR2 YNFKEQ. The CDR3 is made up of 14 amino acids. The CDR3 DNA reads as TGTGCCAGCAGCCTGGGACAGGGCCAAGAGACCCAGTACTTC. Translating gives CASSLGQGQETQYF.

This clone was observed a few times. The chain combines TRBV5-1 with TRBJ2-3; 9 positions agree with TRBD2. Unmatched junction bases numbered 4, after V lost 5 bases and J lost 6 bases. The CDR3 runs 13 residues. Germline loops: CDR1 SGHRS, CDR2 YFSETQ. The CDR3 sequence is CASSSSGKDTQYF. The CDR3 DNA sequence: TGCGCCAGCAGTTCTAGCGGGAAGGATACGCAGTATTTT. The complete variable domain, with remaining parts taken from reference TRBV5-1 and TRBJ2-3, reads KAGVTQTPRYLIKTRGQQVTLSCSPISGHRSVSWYQQTPGQGLQFLFEYFSETQRNKGNFPGRFSGRQFSNSRSEMNVSTLELGDSALYLCASSSSGKDTQYFGPGTRLTVL.

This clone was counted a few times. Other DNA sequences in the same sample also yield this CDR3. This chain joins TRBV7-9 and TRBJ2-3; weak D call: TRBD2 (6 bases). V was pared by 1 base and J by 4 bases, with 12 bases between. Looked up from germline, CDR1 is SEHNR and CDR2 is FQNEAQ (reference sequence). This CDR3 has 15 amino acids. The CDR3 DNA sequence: TGTGCCAGCAGCTTAGGGAGGGCCGGGGCAGATACGCAGTATTTT. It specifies CASSLGRAGADTQYF.

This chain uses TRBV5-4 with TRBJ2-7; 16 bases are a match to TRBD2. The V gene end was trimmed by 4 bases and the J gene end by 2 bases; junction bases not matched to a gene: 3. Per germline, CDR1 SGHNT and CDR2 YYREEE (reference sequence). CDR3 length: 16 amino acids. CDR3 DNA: TGTGCCAGCAGCGGCGGGACTAGCGGGAGGGCCTACGAGCAGTACTTC. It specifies CASSGGTSGRAYEQYF.

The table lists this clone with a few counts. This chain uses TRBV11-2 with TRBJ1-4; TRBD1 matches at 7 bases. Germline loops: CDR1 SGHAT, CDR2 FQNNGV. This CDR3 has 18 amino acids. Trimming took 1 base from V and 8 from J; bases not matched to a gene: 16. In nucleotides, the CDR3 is TGTGCCAGCAGCTTAGTGAACTTTGGGGACAGCGCTCGGGAAAAACTGTTTTTT. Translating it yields CASSLVNFGDSAREKLFF.

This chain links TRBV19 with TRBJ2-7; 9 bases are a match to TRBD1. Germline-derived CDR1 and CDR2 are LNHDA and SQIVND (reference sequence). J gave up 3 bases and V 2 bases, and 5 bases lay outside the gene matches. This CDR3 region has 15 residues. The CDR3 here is CASSISGQGHYEQYF. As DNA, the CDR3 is TGTGCCAGTAGTATATCTGGACAGGGGCACTACGAGCAGTACTTC.

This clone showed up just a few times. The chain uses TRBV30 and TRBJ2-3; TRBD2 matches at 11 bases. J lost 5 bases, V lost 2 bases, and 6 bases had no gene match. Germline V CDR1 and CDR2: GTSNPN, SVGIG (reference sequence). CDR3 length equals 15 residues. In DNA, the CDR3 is TGTGCCTGGAGTCTAGGGACTAGCGGAGGAGATACGCAGTATTTT. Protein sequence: CAWSLGTSGGDTQYF.

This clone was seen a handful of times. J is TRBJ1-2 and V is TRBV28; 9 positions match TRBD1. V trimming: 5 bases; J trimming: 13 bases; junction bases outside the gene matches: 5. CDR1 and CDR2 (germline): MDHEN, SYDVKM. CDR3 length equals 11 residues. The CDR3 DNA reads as TGTGCCAGCAGTCTCGGGACAGGGTTCACCTTC. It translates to CASSLGTGFTF.

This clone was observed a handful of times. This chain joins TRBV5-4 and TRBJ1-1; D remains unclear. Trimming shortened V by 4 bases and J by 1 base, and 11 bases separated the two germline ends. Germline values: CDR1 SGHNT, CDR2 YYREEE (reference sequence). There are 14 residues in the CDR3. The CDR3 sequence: CASSQDRENTEAFF. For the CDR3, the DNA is TGTGCCAGCAGCCAAGATCGGGAGAACACTGAAGCTTTCTTT.

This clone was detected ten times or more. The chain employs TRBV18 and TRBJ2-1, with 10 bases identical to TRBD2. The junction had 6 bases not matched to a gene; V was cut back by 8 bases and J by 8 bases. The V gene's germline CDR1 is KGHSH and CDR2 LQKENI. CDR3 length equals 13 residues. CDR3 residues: CASTTSGLDEQFF. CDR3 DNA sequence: TGTGCCAGCACGACTAGCGGGCTCGATGAGCAGTTCTTC.

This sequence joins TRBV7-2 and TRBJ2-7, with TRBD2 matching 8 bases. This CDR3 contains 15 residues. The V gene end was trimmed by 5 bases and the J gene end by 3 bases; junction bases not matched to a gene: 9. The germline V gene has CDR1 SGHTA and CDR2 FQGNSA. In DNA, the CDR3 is TGTGCCAGCAGCCAAGGGTGGGCGGGAGGCTACGAGCAGTACTTC. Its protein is CASSQGWAGGYEQYF.

The DNA of the CDR3 is TGTGCCAGCGGGTCCGACAGTGGTGATGGCTACACCTTC. Protein: CASGSDSGDGYTF. The chain joins TRBV28 to TRBJ1-2; D might be TRBD1 (5 bases). Between the trimmed V and J ends, which lost 8 bases and 6 bases, there was a span of 16 bases. This CDR3 spans 13 amino acids. Germline CDR1 reads MDHEN; CDR2 reads SYDVKM.

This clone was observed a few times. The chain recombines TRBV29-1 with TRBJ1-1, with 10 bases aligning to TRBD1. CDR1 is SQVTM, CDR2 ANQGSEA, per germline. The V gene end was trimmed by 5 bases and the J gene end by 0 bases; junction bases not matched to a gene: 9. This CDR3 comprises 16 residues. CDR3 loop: CSVRVGQGFVNTEAFF. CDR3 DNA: TGCAGCGTTCGGGTGGGACAGGGGTTTGTGAACACTGAAGCTTTCTTT.

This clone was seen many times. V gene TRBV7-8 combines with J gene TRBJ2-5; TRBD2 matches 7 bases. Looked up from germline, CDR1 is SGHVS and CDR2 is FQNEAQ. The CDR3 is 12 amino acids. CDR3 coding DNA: TGTCCGGCACTAGCGCGCCAAGAGACCCAGTACTTC. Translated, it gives CPALARQETQYF.